These T cell receptor beta chains were read from a single sample in a study of blood T cell repertoires in COVID-19. The data were produced by immunoSEQ multiplex PCR, yet TCRdb's version contains in-frame clones alone and is incomplete. This table has 250,000 to 300,000 clones, about three quarters appearing once. Sequenced material: peripheral blood. These receptors all come from a woman of 80 years or more with acute or convalescent COVID-19. Each CDR3 is given with its conserved first and last residue. The order of the fields is J gene, V gene, clone size, CDR3 length, D gene, CDR3 DNA, CDR3 protein. The D gene is left open where the match is weak. The listing skips clone size in some rows; elsewhere it reads once, few, many or a size class.

J gene: TRBJ2-2; V gene: TRBV7-9; clone size: NA; CDR3 length: 15; D gene: TRBD2; CDR3 DNA: TGTGCCAGCACCCTAGCGGGGGGGCGCACCGGGGAGCTGTTTTTT; CDR3 protein: CASTLAGGRTGELFF
J gene: TRBJ2-1; V gene: TRBV6-2/TRBV6-3; clone size: few; CDR3 length: 17; D gene: TRBD2; CDR3 DNA: TGTGCCAGCAGTCAAGGCCATGGCGGGGGGGCCTCGGATGAGCAGTTCTTC; CDR3 protein: CASSQGHGGGASDEQFF
J gene: TRBJ2-7; V gene: TRBV6-2/TRBV6-3; clone size: NA; CDR3 length: 15; D gene: TRBD1; CDR3 DNA: TGTGCCAGCAGTCCCCCCGGACAGGGTCATTACGAGCAGTACTTC; CDR3 protein: CASSPPGQGHYEQYF
J gene: TRBJ1-1; V gene: TRBV5-1; clone size: NA; CDR3 length: 16; D gene: TRBD1; CDR3 DNA: TGCGCCAGCAGCTTTGGACAGGCGCGATCGAACACTGAAGCTTTCTTT; CDR3 protein: CASSFGQARSNTEAFF
J gene: TRBJ1-1; V gene: TRBV5-1; clone size: NA; CDR3 length: 18; D gene: NA; CDR3 DNA: TGCGCCAGCAGCTTGGGACAGTACTCCAACCCGATGAACACTGAAGCTTTCTTT; CDR3 protein: CASSLGQYSNPMNTEAFF
J gene: TRBJ2-3; V gene: TRBV9; clone size: NA; CDR3 length: 15; D gene: NA; CDR3 DNA: TGTGCCAGCAGCGTAGGTGGGCCCCGCACAGATACGCAGTATTTT; CDR3 protein: CASSVGGPRTDTQYF
J gene: TRBJ1-2; V gene: TRBV11-1; clone size: NA; CDR3 length: 15; D gene: NA; CDR3 DNA: TGTGCCAGCAGCTTACTTTCCGGACAGAACTATGGCTACACCTTC; CDR3 protein: CASSLLSGQNYGYTF
J gene: TRBJ2-1; V gene: TRBV6-5; clone size: few; CDR3 length: 15; D gene: TRBD1; CDR3 DNA: TGTGCCAGCAGGCACCGGACAGGGGTGGGGAATGAGCAGTTCTTC; CDR3 protein: CASRHRTGVGNEQFF
J gene: TRBJ1-2; V gene: TRBV6-6; clone size: few; CDR3 length: 12; D gene: NA; CDR3 DNA: TGTGCCAGCTCACAGGTGGACTATGGCTACACCTTC; CDR3 protein: CASSQVDYGYTF
J gene: TRBJ2-3; V gene: TRBV5-1; clone size: NA; CDR3 length: 15; D gene: TRBD2; CDR3 DNA: TGCGCCAGCAGGACCGGGACTAGCCAGGTAGATACGCAGTATTTT; CDR3 protein: CASRTGTSQVDTQYF
J gene: TRBJ1-6; V gene: TRBV28; clone size: NA; CDR3 length: 18; D gene: TRBD1; CDR3 DNA: TGTGCCAGCAGCTTAAACGTCGACAGGGGGAAGGGGAATTCACCCCTCCACTTT; CDR3 protein: CASSLNVDRGKGNSPLHF